This is a list of T cell receptor beta chains from one sample in a study of blood T cells in healthy people across ages. MiXCR, applied by TCRdb to the 5' RACE reads, yields one record per CDR3 protein. The sample holds about 780,000 distinct CDR3 sequences; roughly 25% are singletons and the top ten take 2.5% to 3.5%. Separately, the same data were catalogued under a study of T cells of mothers and their children.

Sequencing input: blood. The receptors stem from a boy under 18 in good health. Each CDR3 is given with its conserved first and last residue. The D gene is left open where the match is weak. Some rows mark clone size as missing; the rest say once, few, many or name a class of expanded clone.

size: .
V: TRBV5-1
D: .
CDR3: CASSLSSEEQYF

size: .
V: TRBV5-1
D: .
CDR3: CASSLGTSDPGELFF

size: .
V: TRBV20-1
D: TRBD2
CDR3: CSARVSGEETQYF

size: few
V: TRBV15
D: .
CDR3: CATSTPPQGSRGNEQFF

size: .
V: TRBV2
D: TRBD1
CDR3: CASKTGGGSGANVLTF

size: .
V: TRBV10-2
D: TRBD1
CDR3: CASALNRGDYEQYF

size: .
V: TRBV20-1
D: TRBD2
CDR3: CSARAFRTSGVETQYF

size: few
V: TRBV20-1
D: .
CDR3: CSARDRTDSAQYF

size: few
V: TRBV10-3
D: TRBD2
CDR3: CAISRGTSGLQETQYF

size: few
V: TRBV18
D: .
CDR3: CASSPGRSEQYF

size: .
V: TRBV20-1
D: .
CDR3: CSAPLALGTDTQYF

size: few
V: TRBV7-6
D: .
CDR3: CASSPSHTDTQYF

size: few
V: TRBV9
D: TRBD2
CDR3: CASSAGGGSYQEAQYF

size: .
V: TRBV12-3/TRBV12-4
D: .
CDR3: CASSFAWTQYF

size: few
V: TRBV7-8
D: TRBD2
CDR3: CASSLAGTSGADTQYF

size: few
V: TRBV11-2
D: TRBD2
CDR3: CASRASGDETQYF

size: .
V: TRBV2
D: TRBD1
CDR3: CASCAQGPNYGYTF

size: few
V: TRBV10-1
D: .
CDR3: CASSDSINEKLFF

size: .
V: TRBV12-3/TRBV12-4
D: .
CDR3: CASSFLTGNQPQHF

size: .
V: TRBV3-1
D: .
CDR3: CASSQDLASDEQYF

size: few
V: TRBV7-3
D: .
CDR3: CASSLQAGAFYEQYF

size: .
V: TRBV5-1
D: .
CDR3: CASSSTGQGRNQPQHF

size: .
V: TRBV12-3/TRBV12-4
D: TRBD1
CDR3: CASSLTGRSETQYF

size: .
V: TRBV12-3/TRBV12-4
D: .
CDR3: CASSPRRQGNWVPYEQYF

size: .
V: TRBV10-3
D: TRBD1
CDR3: CAISEGRGLLTRQPQHF

size: .
V: TRBV7-2
D: TRBD2
CDR3: CASSLALSGGSTDTQYF

size: .
V: TRBV6-2/TRBV6-3
D: .
CDR3: CASSYARGVQETQYF

size: many
V: TRBV21-1
D: .
CDR3: CASSKGGLYYGYTF

size: few
V: TRBV10-3
D: TRBD2
CDR3: CASTAGQGDTQYF

size: .
V: TRBV13
D: TRBD2
CDR3: CASSFRLAEYEQYF

size: few
V: TRBV6-6
D: .
CDR3: CASSYSISGRLNTEAFF

size: .
V: TRBV29-1
D: .
CDR3: CSVDPGQAYGYTF

size: few
V: TRBV20-1
D: TRBD1
CDR3: CSAFDREYYEQYF

size: .
V: TRBV9
D: .
CDR3: CASSPRSRDTEAFF

size: .
V: TRBV7-6
D: .
CDR3: CASSQTSTGTGELFF

size: .
V: TRBV20-1
D: TRBD2
CDR3: CSAGGSGGPSYNEQFF

size: .
V: TRBV7-2
D: TRBD1
CDR3: CASSRQGARTNEKLFF

size: .
V: TRBV28
D: .
CDR3: CASLRTVNQPQHF

size: .
V: TRBV12-3/TRBV12-4
D: TRBD1
CDR3: CASSRVTGTGFEKLFF

size: .
V: TRBV30
D: .
CDR3: CAWNPPRSEQFF

size: .
V: TRBV27
D: TRBD1
CDR3: CASSRLGTGGVETQCF

size: few
V: TRBV20-1
D: TRBD1
CDR3: CGTGTANQETQYF

size: .
V: TRBV12-3/TRBV12-4
D: .
CDR3: CASSAPGAFISGANVLTF

size: once
V: TRBV24-1
D: TRBD1
CDR3: CATSDPDRGTEAFF

size: many
V: TRBV2
D: TRBD2
CDR3: CASSSGEETQYF

size: .
V: TRBV5-1
D: TRBD2
CDR3: CASSLALAASTDTQYF

size: few
V: TRBV5-1
D: .
CDR3: CASSPTVATGADGYTF